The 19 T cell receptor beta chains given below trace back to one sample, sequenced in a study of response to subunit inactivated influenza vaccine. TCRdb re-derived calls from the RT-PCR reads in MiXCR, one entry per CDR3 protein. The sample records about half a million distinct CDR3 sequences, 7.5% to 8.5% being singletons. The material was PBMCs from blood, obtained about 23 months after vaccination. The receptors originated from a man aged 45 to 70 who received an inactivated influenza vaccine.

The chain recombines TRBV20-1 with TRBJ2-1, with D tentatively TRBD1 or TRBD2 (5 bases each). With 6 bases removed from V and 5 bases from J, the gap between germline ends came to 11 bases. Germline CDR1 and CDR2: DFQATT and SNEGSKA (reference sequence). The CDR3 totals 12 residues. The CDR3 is CSAPGRNNEQFF. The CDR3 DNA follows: TGCAGTGCCCCGGGACGGAACAATGAGCAGTTCTTC.

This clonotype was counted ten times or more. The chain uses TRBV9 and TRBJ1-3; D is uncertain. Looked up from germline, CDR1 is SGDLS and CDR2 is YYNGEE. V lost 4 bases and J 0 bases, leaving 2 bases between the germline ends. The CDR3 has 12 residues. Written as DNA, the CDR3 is TGTGCCAGCAGCCGCTCTGGAAACACCATATATTTT. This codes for CASSRSGNTIYF.

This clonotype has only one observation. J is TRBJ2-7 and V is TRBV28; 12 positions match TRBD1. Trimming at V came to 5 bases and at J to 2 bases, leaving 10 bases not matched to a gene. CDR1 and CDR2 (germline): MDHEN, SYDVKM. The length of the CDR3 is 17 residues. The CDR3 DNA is TGTGCCAGCAGTACGACCTGGGGACAGGGGGCCCCCTACGAGCAGTACTTC. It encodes CASSTTWGQGAPYEQYF.

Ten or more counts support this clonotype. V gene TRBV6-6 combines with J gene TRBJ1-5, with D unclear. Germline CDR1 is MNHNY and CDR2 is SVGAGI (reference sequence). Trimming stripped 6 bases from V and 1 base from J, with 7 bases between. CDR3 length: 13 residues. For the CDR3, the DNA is TGTGCCAGCAGGATCGACAGCAATCAGCCCCAGCATTTT. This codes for CASRIDSNQPQHF.

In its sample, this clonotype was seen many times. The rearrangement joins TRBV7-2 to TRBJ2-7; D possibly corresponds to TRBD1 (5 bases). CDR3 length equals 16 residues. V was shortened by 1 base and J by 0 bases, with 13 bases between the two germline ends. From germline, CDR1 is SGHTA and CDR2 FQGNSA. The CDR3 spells CASSLVAGPSSYEQYF. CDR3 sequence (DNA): TGTGCCAGCAGCTTAGTGGCAGGGCCTAGCTCCTACGAGCAGTACTTC.

The CDR3 loop is CASSPTVVSGELFF. The CDR3 DNA reads TGCGCCAGCAGCCCTACTGTCGTATCCGGGGAGCTGTTTTTT. This chain connects TRBV5-1 to TRBJ2-2; D unresolved. CDR1 and CDR2 from the germline V gene are SGHRS and YFSETQ. The CDR3 is 14 amino acids. V was clipped by 4 bases and J by 6 bases, with 13 bases between them.

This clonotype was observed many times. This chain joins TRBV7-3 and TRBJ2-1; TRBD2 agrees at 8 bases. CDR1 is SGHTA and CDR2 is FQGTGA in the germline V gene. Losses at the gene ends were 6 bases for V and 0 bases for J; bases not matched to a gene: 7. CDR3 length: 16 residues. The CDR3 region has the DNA TGTGCCAGCAGTATAGCCGGGACTAGCTCCTACAATGAGCAGTTCTTC. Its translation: CASSIAGTSSYNEQFF.

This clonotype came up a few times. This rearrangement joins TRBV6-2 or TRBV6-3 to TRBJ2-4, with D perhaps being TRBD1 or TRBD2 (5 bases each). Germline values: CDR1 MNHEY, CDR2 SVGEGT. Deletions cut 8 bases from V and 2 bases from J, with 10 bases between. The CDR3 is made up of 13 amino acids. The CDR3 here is CASQRDPKNIQYF. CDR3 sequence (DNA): TGTGCCAGCCAACGGGACCCCAAAAACATTCAGTACTTC.

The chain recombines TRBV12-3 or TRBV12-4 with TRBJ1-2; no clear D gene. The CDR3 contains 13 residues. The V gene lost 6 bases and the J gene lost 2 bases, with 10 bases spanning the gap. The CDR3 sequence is CASRSAGNYGYTF. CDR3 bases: TGTGCCAGCAGATCTGCTGGGAACTATGGCTACACCTTC.

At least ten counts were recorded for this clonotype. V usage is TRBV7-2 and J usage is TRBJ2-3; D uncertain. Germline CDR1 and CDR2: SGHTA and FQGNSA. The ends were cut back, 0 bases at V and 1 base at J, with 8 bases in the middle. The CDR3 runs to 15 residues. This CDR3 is CASSLAGFGTDTQYF. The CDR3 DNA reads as TGTGCCAGCAGCTTAGCGGGATTCGGCACAGATACGCAGTATTTT.

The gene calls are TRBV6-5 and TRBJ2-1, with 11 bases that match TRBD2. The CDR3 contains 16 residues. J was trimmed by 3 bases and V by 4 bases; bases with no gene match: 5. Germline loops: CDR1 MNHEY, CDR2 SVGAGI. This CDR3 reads CASSSVSGGGYNEQFF. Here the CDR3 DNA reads TGTGCCAGCAGTTCGGTTAGCGGGGGGGGCTACAATGAGCAGTTCTTC.

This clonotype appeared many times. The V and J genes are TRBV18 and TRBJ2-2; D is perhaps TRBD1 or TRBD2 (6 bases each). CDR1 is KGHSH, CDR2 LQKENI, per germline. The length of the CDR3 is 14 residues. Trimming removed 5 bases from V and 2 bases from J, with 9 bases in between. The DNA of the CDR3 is TGTGCCAGCTCAGCCGGGGGCAACACCGGGGAGCTGTTTTTT. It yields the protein CASSAGGNTGELFF.

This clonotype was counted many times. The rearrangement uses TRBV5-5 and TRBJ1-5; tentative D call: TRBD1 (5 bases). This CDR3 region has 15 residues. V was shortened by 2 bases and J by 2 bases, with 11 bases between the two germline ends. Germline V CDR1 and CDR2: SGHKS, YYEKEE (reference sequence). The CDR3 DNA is TGTGCCAGCAGCTTTTTGGTGGGGGGCAATCAGCCCCAGCATTTT. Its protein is CASSFLVGGNQPQHF.

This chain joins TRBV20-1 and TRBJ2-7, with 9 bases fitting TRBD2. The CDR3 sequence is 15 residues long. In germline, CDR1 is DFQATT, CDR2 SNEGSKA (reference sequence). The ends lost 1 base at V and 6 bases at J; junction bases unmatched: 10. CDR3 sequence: CSARGDWLAGSEQYF. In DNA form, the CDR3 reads TGCAGTGCTAGAGGGGATTGGCTAGCGGGATCCGAGCAGTACTTC.

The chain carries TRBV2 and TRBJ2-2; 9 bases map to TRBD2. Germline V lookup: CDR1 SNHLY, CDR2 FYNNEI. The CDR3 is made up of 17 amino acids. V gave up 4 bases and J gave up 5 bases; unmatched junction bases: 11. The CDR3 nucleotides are TGTGCCAGCAGTGGTAGGCGGGGGGGCCTCGGGACCGGGGAGCTGTTTTTT. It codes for CASSGRRGGLGTGELFF.

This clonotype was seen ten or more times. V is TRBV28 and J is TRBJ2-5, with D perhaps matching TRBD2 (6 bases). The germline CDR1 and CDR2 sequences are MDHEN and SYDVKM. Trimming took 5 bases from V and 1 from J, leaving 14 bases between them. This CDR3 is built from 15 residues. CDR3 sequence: CASSLAGRLQETQYF. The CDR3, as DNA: TGTGCCAGCAGTCTGGCGGGGCGGCTCCAAGAGACCCAGTACTTC.

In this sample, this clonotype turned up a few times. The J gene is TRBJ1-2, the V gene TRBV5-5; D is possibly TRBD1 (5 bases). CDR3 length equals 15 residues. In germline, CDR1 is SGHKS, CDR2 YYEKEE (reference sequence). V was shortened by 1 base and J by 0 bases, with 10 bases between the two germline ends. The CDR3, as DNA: TGTGCCAGCAGCTTGAAGGGGAATTCTAACTATGGCTACACCTTC. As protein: CASSLKGNSNYGYTF. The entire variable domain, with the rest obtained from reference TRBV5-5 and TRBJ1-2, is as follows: DAGVTQSPTHLIKTRGQQVTLRCSPISGHKSVSWYQQVLGQGPQFIFQYYEKEERGRGNFPDRFSARQFPNYSSELNVNALLLGDSALYLCASSLKGNSNYGYTFGSGTRLTVV.

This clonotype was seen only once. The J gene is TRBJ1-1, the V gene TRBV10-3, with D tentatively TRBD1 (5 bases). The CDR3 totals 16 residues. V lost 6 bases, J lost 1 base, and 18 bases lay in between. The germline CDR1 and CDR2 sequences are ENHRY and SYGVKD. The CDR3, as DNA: TGTGCCATCAGCCGAGTTGGCCCCGGACAGAACACTGAAGCTTTCTTT. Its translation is CAISRVGPGQNTEAFF.

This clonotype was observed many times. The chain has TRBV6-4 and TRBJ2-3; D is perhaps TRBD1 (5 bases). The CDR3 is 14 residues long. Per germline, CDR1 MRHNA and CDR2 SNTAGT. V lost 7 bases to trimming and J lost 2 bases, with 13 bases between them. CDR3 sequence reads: CASTETATTDTQYF. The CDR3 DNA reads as TGTGCCAGCACTGAGACAGCGACCACAGATACGCAGTATTTT.